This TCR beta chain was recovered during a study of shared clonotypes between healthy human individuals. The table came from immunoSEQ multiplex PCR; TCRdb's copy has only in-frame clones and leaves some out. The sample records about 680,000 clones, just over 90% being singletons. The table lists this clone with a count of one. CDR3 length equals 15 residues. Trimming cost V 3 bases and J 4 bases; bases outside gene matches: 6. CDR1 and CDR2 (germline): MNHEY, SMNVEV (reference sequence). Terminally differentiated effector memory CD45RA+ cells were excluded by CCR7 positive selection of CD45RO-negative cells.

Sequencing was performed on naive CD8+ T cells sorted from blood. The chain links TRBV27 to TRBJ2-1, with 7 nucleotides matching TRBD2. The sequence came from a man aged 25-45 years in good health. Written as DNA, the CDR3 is TGTGCCAGCAGTTTGGAGCGGGAAAGGTACAATGAGCAGTTCTTC. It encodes CASSLERERYNEQFF.